The entry below gives a single T cell receptor (beta chain) sequence along with its context. Its antigen is still unknown. These data are taken from a study of OX40 agonist ivuxolimab in advanced cancers. Overall study context: Ivuxolimab, an agonistic anti-OX40 (CD134) antibody, was given to patients. Partial responses were recorded for three patients, including one with hepatocellular carcinoma and two with cutaneous melanoma. Notes on the study in general: Among the lowest peripheral clonal expansion occurred in 0.1-3.0 mg/kg partial responders. On average, CD8+ T cells had more expanded clones than CD4+.

V shed 4 bases and J 0 bases; nucleotides not matched to a gene: 2. The CDR3 extends over 15 amino acids. The germline V gene encodes CDR1 LNHDA and CDR2 SQIVND (reference sequence). Data came from immunoSEQ multiplex PCR; TCRdb stores just in-frame clones and leaves some out. Counted here are tens of thousands of clones, about 89% occurring once; the ten biggest clones make up 0.3% to 0.45%. The specimen comprised CD4+ or CD8+ T cells sorted from blood, sampled in a trial of the OX40 agonist ivuxolimab. The TCR originated in an adult with an advanced solid tumor such as melanoma, head and neck, liver or kidney cancer. This sequence joins TRBV19 and TRBJ2-7; the match to TRBD1 covers 11 bases. The CDR3 reads CASSTGTGGSYEQYF. CDR3 nucleotides: TGTGCCAGTAGTACCGGGACAGGGGGCTCCTACGAGCAGTACTTC.